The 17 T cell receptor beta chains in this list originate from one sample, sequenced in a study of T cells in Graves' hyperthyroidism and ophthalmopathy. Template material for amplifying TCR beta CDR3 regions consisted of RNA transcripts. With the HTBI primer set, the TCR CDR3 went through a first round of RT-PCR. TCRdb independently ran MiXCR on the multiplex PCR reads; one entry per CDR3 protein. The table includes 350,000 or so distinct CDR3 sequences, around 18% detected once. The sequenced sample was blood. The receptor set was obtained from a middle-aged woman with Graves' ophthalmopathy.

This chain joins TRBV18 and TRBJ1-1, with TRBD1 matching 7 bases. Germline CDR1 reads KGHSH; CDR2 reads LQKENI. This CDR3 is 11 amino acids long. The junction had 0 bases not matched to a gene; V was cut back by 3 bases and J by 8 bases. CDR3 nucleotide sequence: TGTGCCAGCTCACCGGGACAGGAAGCTTTCTTT. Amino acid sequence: CASSPGQEAFF. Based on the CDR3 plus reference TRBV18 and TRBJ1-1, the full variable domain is NAGVMQNPRHLVRRRGQEARLRCSPMKGHSHVYWYRQLPEEGLKFMVYLQKENIIDESGMPKERFSAEFPKEGPSILRIQQVVRGDSAAYFCASSPGQEAFFGQGTRLTVV.

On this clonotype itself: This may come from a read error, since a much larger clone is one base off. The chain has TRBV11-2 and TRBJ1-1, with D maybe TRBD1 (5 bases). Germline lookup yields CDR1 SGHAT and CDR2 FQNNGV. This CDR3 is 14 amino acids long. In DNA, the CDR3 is TGTGTCAGCAGTACCGGGACCCTGGGCACTGAAGCTTTCTTT. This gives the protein CVSSTGTLGTEAFF.

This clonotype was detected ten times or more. The CDR3 loop is CASSLWWVGQGLSEAFF. The CDR3 DNA reads TGTGCCAGCAGCTTATGGTGGGTAGGACAGGGGCTCTCTGAAGCTTTCTTT. The rearrangement joins TRBV5-6 to TRBJ1-1; 9 bases map to TRBD1. The V gene end was trimmed by 2 bases and the J gene end by 6 bases; junction bases not matched to a gene: 14. This CDR3 contains 17 residues. Germline V CDR1 and CDR2: SGHDT, YYEEEE.

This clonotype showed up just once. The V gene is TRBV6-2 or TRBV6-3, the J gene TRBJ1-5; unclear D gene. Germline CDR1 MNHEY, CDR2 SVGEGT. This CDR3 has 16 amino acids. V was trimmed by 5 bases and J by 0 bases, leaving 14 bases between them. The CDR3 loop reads CASSARSEDSNQPQHF. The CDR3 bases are TGTGCCAGCAGTGCCCGGAGTGAAGATAGCAATCAGCCCCAGCATTTT.

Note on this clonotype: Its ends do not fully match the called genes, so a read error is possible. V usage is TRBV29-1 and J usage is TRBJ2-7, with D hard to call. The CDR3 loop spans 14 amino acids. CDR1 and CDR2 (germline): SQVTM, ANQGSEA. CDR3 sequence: CSVSTVGWAYEQSF. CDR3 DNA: TGCAGCGTGAGCACAGTAGGGTGGGCGTACGAGCAGTCCTTC.

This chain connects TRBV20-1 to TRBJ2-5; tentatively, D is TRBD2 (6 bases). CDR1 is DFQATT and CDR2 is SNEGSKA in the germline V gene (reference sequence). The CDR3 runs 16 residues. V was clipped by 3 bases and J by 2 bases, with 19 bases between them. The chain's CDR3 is CSARAATPGLQETQYF. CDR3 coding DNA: TGCAGTGCTAGGGCTGCTACCCCGGGACTTCAAGAGACCCAGTACTTC.

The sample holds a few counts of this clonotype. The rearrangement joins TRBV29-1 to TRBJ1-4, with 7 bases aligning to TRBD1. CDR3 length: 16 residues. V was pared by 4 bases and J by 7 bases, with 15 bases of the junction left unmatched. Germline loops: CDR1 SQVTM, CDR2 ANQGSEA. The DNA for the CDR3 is TGCAGCGTTGGAGGAGGGGGAGGGGGCGCAGGTGAAAAACTGTTTTTT. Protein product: CSVGGGGGGAGEKLFF.

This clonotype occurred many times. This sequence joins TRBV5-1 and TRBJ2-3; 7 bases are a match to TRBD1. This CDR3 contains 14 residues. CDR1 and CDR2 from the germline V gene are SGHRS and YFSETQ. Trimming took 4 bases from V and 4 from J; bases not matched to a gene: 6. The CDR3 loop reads CASSPRQGADTQYF. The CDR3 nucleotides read TGCGCCAGCAGCCCCCGACAGGGAGCAGATACGCAGTATTTT.

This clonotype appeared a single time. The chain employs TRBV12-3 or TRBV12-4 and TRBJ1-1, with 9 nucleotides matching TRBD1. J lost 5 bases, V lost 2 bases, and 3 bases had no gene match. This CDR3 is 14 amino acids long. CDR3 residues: CASSLNRGHTEAFF. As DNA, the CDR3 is TGTGCCAGCAGTTTAAACAGGGGGCATACTGAAGCTTTCTTT.

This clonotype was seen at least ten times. The CDR3: CASSRGPLAGINQETQYF. The DNA of the CDR3 is TGTGCCAGCAGTCGGGGGCCACTAGCGGGAATTAACCAAGAGACCCAGTACTTC. This chain joins TRBV6-1 and TRBJ2-5, with 10 bases identical to TRBD2. This CDR3 is built from 18 residues. J gave up 0 bases and V 5 bases, and 12 bases lay outside the gene matches. Looked up from germline, CDR1 is MNHNS and CDR2 is SASEGT.

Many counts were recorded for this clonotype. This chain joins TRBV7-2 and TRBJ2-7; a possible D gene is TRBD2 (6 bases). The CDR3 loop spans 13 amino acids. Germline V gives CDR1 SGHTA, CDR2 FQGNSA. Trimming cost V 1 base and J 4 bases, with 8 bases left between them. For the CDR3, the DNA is TGTGCCAGCAGCTTAGTGGCGGGATACGAGCAGTACTTC. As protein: CASSLVAGYEQYF.

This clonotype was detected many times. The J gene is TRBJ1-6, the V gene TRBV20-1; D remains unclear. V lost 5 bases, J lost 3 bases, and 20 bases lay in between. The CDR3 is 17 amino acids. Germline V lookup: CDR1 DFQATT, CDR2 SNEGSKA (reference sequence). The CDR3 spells CSARRKKDLIYNSPLHF. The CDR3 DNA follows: TGCAGTGCTCGTAGAAAAAAGGACCTAATCTATAATTCACCCCTCCACTTT.

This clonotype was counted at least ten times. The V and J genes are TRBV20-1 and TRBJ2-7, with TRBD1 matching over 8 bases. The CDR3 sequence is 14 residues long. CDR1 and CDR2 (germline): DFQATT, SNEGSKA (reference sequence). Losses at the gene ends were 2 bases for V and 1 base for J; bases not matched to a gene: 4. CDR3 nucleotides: TGCAGTGCTAGAAGGACAGGGAATTCCTACGAGCAGTACTTC. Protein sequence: CSARRTGNSYEQYF.

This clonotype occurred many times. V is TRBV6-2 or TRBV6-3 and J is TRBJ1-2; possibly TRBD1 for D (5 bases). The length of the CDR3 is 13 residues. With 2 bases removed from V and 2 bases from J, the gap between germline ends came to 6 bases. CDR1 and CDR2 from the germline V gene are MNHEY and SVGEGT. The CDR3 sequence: CASSYDSNYGYTF. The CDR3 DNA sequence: TGTGCCAGCAGTTACGACAGCAACTATGGCTACACCTTC.

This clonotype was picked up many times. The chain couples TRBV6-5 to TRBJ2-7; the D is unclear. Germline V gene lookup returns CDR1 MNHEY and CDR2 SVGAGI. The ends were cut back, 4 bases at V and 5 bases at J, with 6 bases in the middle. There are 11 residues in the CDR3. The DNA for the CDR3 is TGTGCCAGCAGTTCGTTCCACGAGCAGTACTTC. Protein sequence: CASSSFHEQYF.

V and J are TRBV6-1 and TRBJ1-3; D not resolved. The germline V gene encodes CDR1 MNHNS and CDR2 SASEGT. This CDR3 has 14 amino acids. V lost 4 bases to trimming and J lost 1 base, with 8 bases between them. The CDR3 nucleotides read TGTGCCAGCAGTGGGACTCGGTCTGGAAACACCATATATTTT. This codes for CASSGTRSGNTIYF.

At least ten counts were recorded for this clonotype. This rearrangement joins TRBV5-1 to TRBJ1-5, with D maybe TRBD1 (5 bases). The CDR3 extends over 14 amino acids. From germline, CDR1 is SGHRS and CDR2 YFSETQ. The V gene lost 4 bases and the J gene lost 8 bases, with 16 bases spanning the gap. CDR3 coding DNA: TGCGCCAGCAGCCCGGGGACCAGCCGTAAGCCCCAGCATTTT. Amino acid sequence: CASSPGTSRKPQHF.